Listed below are T cell receptor beta chains from one sample, sequenced in a study of cytomegalovirus exposure and HLA in healthy donors. Using immunoSEQ multiplex PCR, the repertoire was profiled, and TCRdb retains in-frame clones only, with some absent. The sample shows about 160,000 clones, roughly two thirds of them seen only once. Specimen: PBMCs. Every receptor here comes from a woman in her 30s in good health and CMV-seronegative. Each CDR3 is given with its conserved first and last residue. D genes are given only for firm matches. A row's size may be missing; if present it is once, few, many or a size class.

size: once
V: TRBV5-6
length: 15
D: -
J: TRBJ2-1
DNA: TGTGCCAGCAGCGGAGGACTGAGCTCCTACAATGAGCAGTTCTTC
CDR3: CASSGGLSSYNEQFF

size: once
V: TRBV5-6
length: 17
D: TRBD1
J: TRBJ1-5
DNA: TGTGCCAGCAGCCGTCGGACAGGGGGGACGTCAGATCAGCCCCAGCATTTT
CDR3: CASSRRTGGTSDQPQHF

size: -
V: TRBV28
length: 14
D: TRBD2
J: TRBJ2-2
DNA: TGTGCCAGCATATCTAGCGGGGACACCGGGGAGCTGTTTTTT
CDR3: CASISSGDTGELFF

size: -
V: TRBV28
length: 15
D: -
J: TRBJ2-2
DNA: TGTGCCAGCAGTTTTCTGGTCAGGGGTTTCGGGGAGCTGTTTTTT
CDR3: CASSFLVRGFGELFF

size: -
V: TRBV27
length: 14
D: -
J: TRBJ1-1
DNA: TGTGCCAGCAGTCGAGGGACACAGAACACTGAAGCTTTCTTT
CDR3: CASSRGTQNTEAFF

size: -
V: TRBV28
length: 15
D: TRBD1
J: TRBJ2-7
DNA: TGTGCCAGCAGGTTAGGGCCGGGACAGTCCTACGAGCAGTACTTC
CDR3: CASRLGPGQSYEQYF

size: -
V: TRBV29-1
length: 13
D: TRBD1
J: TRBJ1-5
DNA: TGCAGCGTCCAGCAGACAGGGGATCAGCCCCAGCATTTT
CDR3: CSVQQTGDQPQHF

size: -
V: TRBV28
length: 13
D: TRBD1
J: TRBJ1-2
DNA: TGTGCCAGCAGACTACAGGGGAACTATGGCTACACCTTC
CDR3: CASRLQGNYGYTF

size: -
V: TRBV5-1
length: 14
D: -
J: TRBJ2-7
DNA: TGCGCCAGCAGCTTGACCGGGGACATTTACGAGCAGTACTTC
CDR3: CASSLTGDIYEQYF

size: -
V: TRBV27
length: 14
D: TRBD1
J: TRBJ2-5
DNA: TGTGCCAGCAGTTCCAGGGGGCGGTTCGAGGCCCAGTACTTC
CDR3: CASSSRGRFEAQYF

size: -
V: TRBV7-9
length: 14
D: -
J: TRBJ1-4
DNA: TGTGCCAGCAGCCCCGGACAGTATAATGAAAAACTGTTTTTT
CDR3: CASSPGQYNEKLFF

size: -
V: TRBV7-2
length: 16
D: -
J: TRBJ2-2
DNA: TGTGCCAGCAGCTTAGCGGGCGGGACGAACACCGGGGAGCTGTTTTTT
CDR3: CASSLAGGTNTGELFF

size: -
V: TRBV7-3
length: 16
D: TRBD2
J: TRBJ2-1
DNA: TGTGCCAGCAGCTTACGGACTAGCAGCCTAGTGAATGAGCAGTTCTTC
CDR3: CASSLRTSSLVNEQFF

size: -
V: TRBV15
length: 15
D: -
J: TRBJ2-7
DNA: TGTGCCACCAGCAGTCCCGGGACTCTATTAGACGAGCAGTACTTC
CDR3: CATSSPGTLLDEQYF

size: few
V: TRBV30
length: 13
D: -
J: TRBJ2-7
DNA: TGTGCCTGGAGTGTACTAAGGGGCTGGGAGCAGTACTTC
CDR3: CAWSVLRGWEQYF

size: -
V: TRBV25-1
length: 15
D: -
J: TRBJ1-5
DNA: TGTGCCAGCAGTGAATCGGGGTCTAGCAATCAGCCCCAGCATTTT
CDR3: CASSESGSSNQPQHF

size: -
V: TRBV5-1
length: 14
D: TRBD1
J: TRBJ2-3
DNA: TGCGCCAGCAGGGGGGGACAGGGAATGTATACGCAGTATTTT
CDR3: CASRGGQGMYTQYF

size: few
V: TRBV4-2
length: 15
D: -
J: TRBJ1-2
DNA: TGTGCCAGCAGCCAAGATGGTGGCAGTAACTATGGCTACACCTTC
CDR3: CASSQDGGSNYGYTF

size: few
V: TRBV6-5
length: 13
D: -
J: TRBJ2-2
DNA: TGTGCCAGCAGTTCACCAGGGACCGGGGAGCTGTTTTTT
CDR3: CASSSPGTGELFF

size: -
V: TRBV7-3
length: 15
D: -
J: TRBJ2-1
DNA: TGTGCCAGCAGCCCGGTCCCGGACAGCTACAATGAGCAGTTCTTC
CDR3: CASSPVPDSYNEQFF

size: few
V: TRBV4-3
length: 16
D: -
J: TRBJ2-1
DNA: TGCGCCAGCAGCCACTACTGGGCGGGACCATACAATGAGCAGTTCTTC
CDR3: CASSHYWAGPYNEQFF

size: -
V: TRBV2
length: 13
D: -
J: TRBJ1-1
DNA: TGTGCCAGCAGTGAAAGCCTCAACTCTGAAGCTTTCTTT
CDR3: CASSESLNSEAFF

size: -
V: TRBV4-2
length: 16
D: TRBD1
J: TRBJ2-5
DNA: TGTGCCAGCAGCCAAGACAGGACAGGGTTCCAAAAGACCCAGTACTTC
CDR3: CASSQDRTGFQKTQYF

size: -
V: TRBV28
length: 13
D: -
J: TRBJ2-7
DNA: TGTGCCAGCAGACCAGACAGTACCTACGAGCAGTACTTC
CDR3: CASRPDSTYEQYF

size: -
V: TRBV18
length: 13
D: -
J: TRBJ1-1
DNA: TGTGCCAGCTCCCCTGACTTGGTCACTGAAGCTTTCTTT
CDR3: CASSPDLVTEAFF

size: -
V: TRBV5-4
length: 14
D: -
J: TRBJ1-1
DNA: TGTGCCAGCAGCTTGGGGCTTAACCAGGCAGAAGCTTTCTTT
CDR3: CASSLGLNQAEAFF

size: -
V: TRBV6-6
length: 16
D: -
J: TRBJ1-5
DNA: TGTGCCAGCAGTTCGAAAAACAGGGTACGTTTTCAGCCCCAGCATTTT
CDR3: CASSSKNRVRFQPQHF

size: -
V: TRBV11-1
length: 14
D: -
J: TRBJ2-7
DNA: TGTGCCAGCAGCTTAGTTGGGACTTCCTACGAGCAGTACTTC
CDR3: CASSLVGTSYEQYF

size: few
V: TRBV19
length: 18
D: TRBD1
J: TRBJ1-1
DNA: TGTGCCAGTCAGAGGGGACCGGGACAGGGTGGCGGGAACACTGAAGCTTTCTTT
CDR3: CASQRGPGQGGGNTEAFF

size: -
V: TRBV7-2
length: 16
D: TRBD1
J: TRBJ1-6
DNA: TGTGCCAGCAGCTTAGGACAGGGGGCGAATAATTCACCCCTCCACTTT
CDR3: CASSLGQGANNSPLHF

size: -
V: TRBV27
length: 14
D: -
J: TRBJ2-7
DNA: TGTGCCAGCAGTGCGAGACTTATAGCCTACGAGCAGTACTTC
CDR3: CASSARLIAYEQYF

size: -
V: TRBV19
length: 12
D: -
J: TRBJ2-7
DNA: TGTGCCAGTCAGGAGGTCAGCGACGAGCAGTACTTC
CDR3: CASQEVSDEQYF

size: -
V: TRBV5-4
length: 14
D: TRBD1
J: TRBJ2-5
DNA: TGTGCCAGCAGCTTACAGGGGGTAGGAGAGACCCAGTACTTC
CDR3: CASSLQGVGETQYF

size: -
V: TRBV9
length: 13
D: TRBD1
J: TRBJ2-1
DNA: TGTGCCAGCAGCGTCAGGGACAGCAATGAGCAGTTCTTC
CDR3: CASSVRDSNEQFF

size: -
V: TRBV28
length: 14
D: TRBD1
J: TRBJ2-4
DNA: TGTGCCAGCAGAAACAGGGGTGCCAAAAACATTCAGTACTTC
CDR3: CASRNRGAKNIQYF

size: -
V: TRBV7-9
length: 15
D: -
J: TRBJ2-7
DNA: TGTGCCAGCAGCTTAGAGTGGGGGGTCGGCTACGAGCAGTACTTC
CDR3: CASSLEWGVGYEQYF

size: -
V: TRBV7-3
length: 15
D: TRBD2
J: TRBJ2-1
DNA: TGTGCCAGCAGCTTAAACGGGAGGGAAGAAAATGAGCAGTTCTTC
CDR3: CASSLNGREENEQFF

size: -
V: TRBV11-2
length: 14
D: -
J: TRBJ1-4
DNA: TGTGCCAGCAGCTTGGAGGGTGAGGGTGAAAAACTGTTTTTT
CDR3: CASSLEGEGEKLFF

size: -
V: TRBV6-5
length: 14
D: -
J: TRBJ1-2
DNA: TGTGCCAGCAGTCAGGACAGTTTTTACAAGGGCTACACCTTC
CDR3: CASSQDSFYKGYTF

size: -
V: TRBV4-1
length: 14
D: -
J: TRBJ1-1
DNA: TGCGCCAGCAGCCAGAGAGAGGGGGGGCGCGAAGCTTTCTTT
CDR3: CASSQREGGREAFF

size: -
V: TRBV19
length: 18
D: TRBD2
J: TRBJ2-2
DNA: TGTGCCAGTAGCCCTCCGGGACTAGCGGGGGGGCAGGCCGGGGAGCTGTTTTTT
CDR3: CASSPPGLAGGQAGELFF

size: -
V: TRBV7-9
length: 15
D: TRBD1
J: TRBJ1-2
DNA: TGTGCCAGCAGCATGTCCCGACAGGGGAGGCATGGCTACACCTTC
CDR3: CASSMSRQGRHGYTF

size: -
V: TRBV19
length: 14
D: -
J: TRBJ2-1
DNA: TGTGCCAGTAGTAGTCGTCTAATAAACAATGAGCAGTTCTTC
CDR3: CASSSRLINNEQFF

size: -
V: TRBV6-5
length: 14
D: TRBD2
J: TRBJ2-7
DNA: TGTGCCAGCGGCTGGACTAGCGAGCTGTACGAGCAGTACTTC
CDR3: CASGWTSELYEQYF

size: -
V: TRBV28
length: 18
D: TRBD2
J: TRBJ2-2
DNA: TGTGCCAGCAGTTCCCTCGGGACTAGCGGGAGAAACACCGGGGAGCTGTTTTTT
CDR3: CASSSLGTSGRNTGELFF

size: -
V: TRBV9
length: 14
D: TRBD1
J: TRBJ2-7
DNA: TGTGCCAGCAGCGTAGGGGACAGCTCCTACGAGCAGTACTTC
CDR3: CASSVGDSSYEQYF

size: -
V: TRBV7-9
length: 13
D: TRBD1
J: TRBJ1-1
DNA: TGTGCCAGCAGTCGGGACAGGAACACTGAAGCTTTCTTT
CDR3: CASSRDRNTEAFF

size: -
V: TRBV9
length: 12
D: -
J: TRBJ2-3
DNA: TGTGCCAGCAGGAGCTACACAGATACGCAGTATTTT
CDR3: CASRSYTDTQYF

size: -
V: TRBV7-9
length: 16
D: TRBD2
J: TRBJ2-1
DNA: TGTGCCCTAAGCAGTCCGATCGGGGGGGACTACAATGAGCAGTTCTTC
CDR3: CALSSPIGGDYNEQFF

size: -
V: TRBV19
length: 12
D: -
J: TRBJ1-1
DNA: TGTGCCAGTAGTACGACCGCAGGCGAAGCTTTCTTT
CDR3: CASSTTAGEAFF

size: -
V: TRBV25-1
length: 12
D: -
J: TRBJ2-4
DNA: TGTGCCAGCAGTCCGGGAGACGGCATTCAGTACTTC
CDR3: CASSPGDGIQYF

size: -
V: TRBV18
length: 15
D: -
J: TRBJ1-1
DNA: TGTGCCAGCTCAGGGGGGGGAGGAGTGAACACTGAAGCTTTCTTT
CDR3: CASSGGGGVNTEAFF

size: -
V: TRBV13
length: 14
D: -
J: TRBJ2-5
DNA: TGTGCCAGCAGCTTAGTGGCCACGGGGGAGACCCAGTACTTC
CDR3: CASSLVATGETQYF

size: -
V: TRBV11-2
length: 16
D: -
J: TRBJ1-6
DNA: TGTGCCAGCACCGCAGGGCGGAGCTCCTATAATTCACCCCTCCACTTT
CDR3: CASTAGRSSYNSPLHF

size: -
V: TRBV7-8
length: 14
D: -
J: TRBJ2-2
DNA: TGTGCCAGCAGCTTAACGGGAGTGGGCGGGGAGCTGTTTTTT
CDR3: CASSLTGVGGELFF

size: many
V: TRBV19
length: 14
D: TRBD1
J: TRBJ1-4
DNA: TGTGCCAGTAAGACGACAGGGGAAGGTGAAAAACTGTTTTTT
CDR3: CASKTTGEGEKLFF

size: -
V: TRBV18
length: 16
D: -
J: TRBJ2-2
DNA: TGTGCCAGCTCACAGTATGAGGAGGCGGGCACCGGGGAGCTGTTTTTT
CDR3: CASSQYEEAGTGELFF

size: -
V: TRBV7-9
length: 15
D: TRBD1
J: TRBJ1-1
DNA: TGTGCCAGCAGCGCTCCCGGGACAGGGATACCTGAAGCTTTCTTT
CDR3: CASSAPGTGIPEAFF

size: -
V: TRBV30
length: 13
D: -
J: TRBJ2-5
DNA: TGTGCCTGCCCCGTGGCGGGTGCGGAGACCCAGTACTTC
CDR3: CACPVAGAETQYF

size: once
V: TRBV5-6
length: 13
D: -
J: TRBJ1-2
DNA: TGTGCCAGCAGCTTGGCCTTTGGAGGTGGCTACACCTTC
CDR3: CASSLAFGGGYTF